The 25 T cell receptor beta chains given below trace back to one sample, sequenced in a study of cytomegalovirus exposure and HLA in healthy donors (TCRdb year 2017). The library came from the immunoSEQ multiplex PCR assay. TCRdb stores this immuneACCESS table with in-frame sequences only. Part of the clones is absent; in the studies checked, under half of the shortfall reflects unresolved V genes, and no reason is known for the rest. The sample includes about 240,000 clones, with more than 75% observed a single time. About 1.2% of the sample lies in the top ten. Sequenced: PBMCs. The origin of the receptors is a woman aged 25 to 45 in good health and CMV-seropositive.

This chain uses TRBV5-6 with TRBJ2-3, with a possible D match to TRBD1 (5 bases). The CDR3 has 14 residues. Trimming took off 1 base at V and 9 bases at J, with 15 bases between the two ends. Germline lookup yields CDR1 SGHDT and CDR2 YYEEEE. This chain's CDR3 is CASSLFAPQGTQYF. In nucleotides, the CDR3 is TGTGCCAGCAGCTTGTTCGCGCCCCAGGGAACGCAGTATTTT.

As to this clone: Mismatch with germline at one junction end may stem from a read error. The CDR3, as DNA: TGTGCCAGCAGGTACTCCAGACAAAACACCGGGGAGCTGTTTTTT. This encodes CASRYSRQNTGELFF. This rearrangement joins TRBV6-5 to TRBJ2-2; no definite D call. In germline, CDR1 is MNHEY, CDR2 SVGAGI. The CDR3 sequence is 15 residues long.

This clone was observed a single time. The chain has TRBV5-6 and TRBJ1-3; 8 bases are shared with TRBD1. The germline CDR1 and CDR2 sequences are SGHDT and YYEEEE. This CDR3 has 13 amino acids. The trim removed 2 bases at V and 8 bases at J, leaving 3 bases unmatched. The CDR3, as DNA: TGTGCCAGCAGCTTTGACAGGGGCCACACCATATATTTT. Its translation: CASSFDRGHTIYF.

CDR3 bases: TGTGCCAGTAGTATCCTCTTGGGGGGAGTTGTCGAGCAGTACTTC. This sequence encodes CASSILLGGVVEQYF. V usage is TRBV19 and J usage is TRBJ2-7, with D possibly matching TRBD2 (6 bases). In germline, CDR1 is LNHDA, CDR2 SQIVND (reference sequence). The CDR3 sequence is 15 residues long. The V end was cut by 3 bases, the J end by 6 bases, with 18 bases between.

The chain employs TRBV30 and TRBJ2-3; 7 bases line up with TRBD2. CDR3 length equals 13 residues. Germline V gene lookup returns CDR1 GTSNPN and CDR2 SVGIG (reference sequence). V gave up 7 bases and J gave up 4 bases; unmatched junction bases: 8. CDR3: CASQRLAPDTQYF. The CDR3 DNA reads as TGTGCCTCACAGAGACTAGCCCCAGATACGCAGTATTTT. Filled out from reference TRBV30 and TRBJ2-3, the complete variable domain reads SQTIHQWPATLVQPVGSPLSLECTVEGTSNPNLYWYRQAAGRGLQLLFYSVGIGQISSEVPQNLSASRPQDRQFILSSKKLLLSDSGFYLCASQRLAPDTQYFGPGTRLTVL.

In its sample, this clone was seen once. J is TRBJ2-5 and V is TRBV27, with TRBD1 as a possible D gene (6 bases). This CDR3 comprises 15 residues. The V end lost 5 bases, the J end lost 1 base, and 14 bases lay between the germline ends. Per germline, CDR1 MNHEY and CDR2 SMNVEV (reference sequence). CDR3 residues: CASSHITGPQETQYF. The CDR3 DNA reads TGTGCCAGCAGTCACATTACAGGGCCCCAAGAGACCCAGTACTTC.

This clone came up once. The CDR3 here is CASSTGTSGYNEQFF. The CDR3 region has the DNA TGTGCCAGCAGTACCGGGACTAGCGGCTACAATGAGCAGTTCTTC. This chain connects TRBV6-4 to TRBJ2-1; 11 bases agree with TRBD2. Germline assignment: CDR1 MRHNA and CDR2 SNTAGT. The CDR3 is 15 residues long. Trimming at V came to 5 bases and at J to 3 bases, leaving 3 bases not matched to a gene.

This clone was detected only once. The chain combines TRBV27 with TRBJ2-6; 10 bases line up with TRBD1. After removal of 5 bases from V and 3 bases from J, the junction contained 13 bases not matched to a gene. Germline CDR1 and CDR2: MNHEY and SMNVEV (reference sequence). The CDR3 has 19 amino acids. DNA for the CDR3: TGTGCCAGCAGTGCCCGACCGACAGGGGGCTTTAGTGGGGCCAACGTCCTGACTTTC. The encoded protein is CASSARPTGGFSGANVLTF.

This clone was seen a few times. The chain joins TRBV5-4 to TRBJ2-2; tentative D call: TRBD1 (7 bases). V lost 5 bases, J lost 0 bases, and 14 bases lay in between. The CDR3 consists of 16 residues. The germline CDR1 and CDR2 sequences are SGHNT and YYREEE (reference sequence). The CDR3, as DNA: TGTGCCAGCAGACCTTCAGGGGGGACGAACACCGGGGAGCTGTTTTTT. It specifies CASRPSGGTNTGELFF. Drawing the rest from reference TRBV5-4 and TRBJ2-2, the complete variable domain is ETGVTQSPTHLIKTRGQQVTLRCSSQSGHNTVSWYQQALGQGPQFIFQYYREEENGRGNFPPRFSGLQFPNYSSELNVNALELDDSALYLCASRPSGGTNTGELFFGEGSRLTVL.

This sequence joins TRBV27 and TRBJ2-7; D is perhaps TRBD2 (5 bases). V was pared by 2 bases and J by 2 bases, with 13 bases between. The length of the CDR3 is 15 residues. Germline CDR1 is MNHEY and CDR2 is SMNVEV (reference sequence). This CDR3 is CASSLSGDPAYEQYF. In DNA form, the CDR3 reads TGTGCCAGCAGTTTAAGCGGAGATCCGGCCTACGAGCAGTACTTC.

This sequence joins TRBV7-3 and TRBJ2-3; weak D call: TRBD1 (6 bases). Germline CDR1 SGHTA, CDR2 FQGTGA. The CDR3 runs 15 residues. V was pared by 6 bases and J by 3 bases, with 16 bases between. Here the CDR3 DNA reads TGTGCCAGCAGTCCCAGGGGCACCATGACAGATACGCAGTATTTT. Protein: CASSPRGTMTDTQYF.

The chain has TRBV7-9 and TRBJ2-3; possibly TRBD1 for D (6 bases). The germline gives CDR1 SEHNR, CDR2 FQNEAQ (reference sequence). V dropped 3 bases and J dropped 5 bases, with 9 bases sitting between them. This CDR3 is 13 amino acids long. This CDR3 is CASSFQGGDTQYF. The CDR3 DNA is TGTGCCAGCAGCTTCCAAGGGGGAGATACGCAGTATTTT.

The chain joins TRBV19 to TRBJ1-1; D unresolved. The CDR3 runs 13 residues. Germline CDR1 and CDR2: LNHDA and SQIVND (reference sequence). Between the trimmed V and J ends, which lost 1 base and 5 bases, there was a span of 8 bases. This CDR3 is CASSIATGTEAFF. The CDR3, as DNA: TGTGCCAGTAGTATAGCGACGGGAACTGAAGCTTTCTTT.

J is TRBJ1-1 and V is TRBV6-1; TRBD1 might be the D (5 bases). The length of the CDR3 is 15 residues. Trimming pared 2 bases from V and 1 base from J, leaving 11 bases between. Germline V gene lookup returns CDR1 MNHNS and CDR2 SASEGT. The CDR3 loop reads CASSELRDSNTEAFF. CDR3 nucleotide sequence: TGTGCCAGCAGTGAATTGAGGGACTCGAACACTGAAGCTTTCTTT.

The CDR3 is CASSDPGGAGQPQHF. The CDR3, as DNA: TGTGCCAGCAGTGATCCGGGGGGCGCAGGTCAGCCCCAGCATTTT. The chain joins TRBV6-1 to TRBJ1-5; weak D call: TRBD1 (6 bases). The CDR3 length is 15 residues. Looked up from germline, CDR1 is MNHNS and CDR2 is SASEGT. V lost 3 bases and J 6 bases, leaving 15 bases between the germline ends.

CDR3 region: CASSLSPTGLNQPQHF. The CDR3 region has the DNA TGTGCCAGCAGTTTATCACCCACAGGCCTGAATCAGCCCCAGCATTTT. The chain uses TRBV27 and TRBJ1-5, with D perhaps TRBD1 (5 bases). Germline V CDR1 and CDR2: MNHEY, SMNVEV (reference sequence). CDR3 length: 16 amino acids. Trimming took off 0 bases at V and 4 bases at J, with 13 bases between the two ends.

The V and J genes are TRBV5-1 and TRBJ2-1, with 9 bases aligning to TRBD2. The CDR3 is 16 residues long. The V gene end was trimmed by 4 bases and the J gene end by 6 bases; junction bases not matched to a gene: 11. CDR1 and CDR2 from the germline V gene are SGHRS and YFSETQ. The CDR3 region is CASSGIAGVGLNEQFF. The CDR3 nucleotides read TGCGCCAGCAGCGGGATAGCGGGAGTAGGTCTCAATGAGCAGTTCTTC.

The chain uses TRBV5-4 and TRBJ1-1, with D possibly matching TRBD1 (5 bases). Germline CDR1 SGHNT, CDR2 YYREEE (reference sequence). The CDR3 covers 14 residues. Trimming took off 4 bases at V and 1 base at J, with 11 bases between the two ends. Written as DNA, the CDR3 is TGTGCCAGCAGCCTGGGACTGTCGAACACTGAAGCTTTCTTT. As protein: CASSLGLSNTEAFF. Using reference TRBV5-4 and TRBJ1-1 for the parts outside the CDR3, the full variable domain is ETGVTQSPTHLIKTRGQQVTLRCSSQSGHNTVSWYQQALGQGPQFIFQYYREEENGRGNFPPRFSGLQFPNYSSELNVNALELDDSALYLCASSLGLSNTEAFFGQGTRLTVV.

For this clone: One end of the junction is discordant with germline, which a read error may explain. The V gene is TRBV4-1, the J gene TRBJ2-7; D not certain. This CDR3 comprises 13 residues. Germline V gives CDR1 MGHRA, CDR2 YSYEKL. For the CDR3, the DNA is TGCGCCAGCAGCCAAGAACTCCCATACGGGCAGTACTTC. This translates into CASSQELPYGQYF.

This chain joins TRBV7-8 and TRBJ2-7, with D unresolved. Germline CDR1 is SGHVS and CDR2 is FQNEAQ. The CDR3 covers 14 residues. The V gene lost 5 bases and the J gene lost 4 bases, with 15 bases spanning the gap. The chain's CDR3 is CASSAPSAHYEQYF. CDR3 nucleotides: TGTGCCAGCAGCGCCCCTAGTGCCCATTACGAGCAGTACTTC.

V usage is TRBV2 and J usage is TRBJ2-7, with TRBD1 matching over 9 bases. The CDR3 runs to 13 residues. J lost 4 bases, V lost 6 bases, and 4 bases had no gene match. CDR1 and CDR2 (germline): SNHLY, FYNNEI. For the CDR3, the DNA is TGTGCCAGCAGGTCGGGACAGGGTTACGAGCAGTACTTC. This codes for CASRSGQGYEQYF. Variable domain in full (rest from reference TRBV2 and TRBJ2-7): EPEVTQTPSHQVTQMGQEVILRCVPISNHLYFYWYRQILGQKVEFLVSFYNNEISEKSEIFDDQFSVERPDGSNFTLKIRSTKLEDSAMYFCASRSGQGYEQYFGPGTRLTVT.

CDR3 coding DNA: TGTGCCAGCAGTTTAGGCGGGTCAGACCTATACGAGCAGTACTTC. This translates into CASSLGGSDLYEQYF. The J gene is TRBJ2-7, the V gene TRBV27; the D gene is possibly TRBD2 (5 bases). The CDR3 has 15 amino acids. Germline V gene data show CDR1 as MNHEY and CDR2 as SMNVEV (reference sequence). V shed 2 bases and J shed 4 bases, with 15 bases lying between them.

This sequence joins TRBV29-1 and TRBJ2-5; the match to TRBD1 covers 7 bases. This CDR3 has 13 amino acids. Germline CDR1 and CDR2: SQVTM and ANQGSEA. J lost 2 bases, V lost 7 bases, and 7 bases had no gene match. The CDR3 protein is CSGAGTAQETQYF. CDR3 nucleotide sequence: TGCAGCGGGGCCGGGACAGCGCAAGAGACCCAGTACTTC.

The chain uses TRBV6-1 and TRBJ2-7; possibly TRBD1 for D (6 bases). Trimming took off 2 bases at V and 3 bases at J, with 8 bases between the two ends. The CDR3 is 13 residues long. Germline CDR1 and CDR2: MNHNS and SASEGT. The CDR3 DNA reads TGTGCCAGCAGTGAAACAGGGAACTACGAGCAGTACTTC. Amino acid sequence: CASSETGNYEQYF.

The chain uses TRBV19 and TRBJ2-3; D might be TRBD2 (6 bases). The germline V and J ends were trimmed by 3 bases and 4 bases, with 17 bases remaining between them. This CDR3 has 16 residues. The germline gives CDR1 LNHDA, CDR2 SQIVND (reference sequence). The CDR3 loop is CASSIDPGAVSDTQYF. The CDR3 nucleotides read TGTGCCAGTAGTATCGATCCGGGAGCGGTATCAGATACGCAGTATTTT.